This TCR beta chain was recorded in a study of T cells in Graves' hyperthyroidism and ophthalmopathy. The source material, RNA transcripts, was used to amplify TCR beta CDR3 regions. An initial round of RT-PCR targeting the TCR CDR3 relied on the HTBI primer set. Each CDR3 protein gets one entry after TCRdb re-called the multiplex PCR reads with MiXCR. The sample contains about 640,000 distinct CDR3 sequences, less than 25% of which appear only once. Investigators excluded patients with uncontrolled infection, other autoimmune disease, pregnancy or lactation. This clonotype was seen repeatedly, ten times or more. Antigen specificity is unknown. Germline V gene sequence: CDR1 SGHRS, CDR2 YFSETQ. Trimming left V 4 bases short and J 4 bases short, with 15 bases between. The CDR3 sequence is 14 residues long. Study conclusions and caveats: Blood samples included most of the expanded thyroid clonotypes exceeding 0.001. The model identified upcoming ophthalmopathy a median approximately six months ahead of onset.

The specimen sequenced was blood. The clonotype comes from a man younger than 45 with Graves' ophthalmopathy. The chain couples TRBV5-1 to TRBJ2-7; weak D call: TRBD2 (5 bases). Here the CDR3 DNA reads TGCGCCAGCAGCCTTGTCTACGGGAATTACGAGCAGTACTTC. Translating gives CASSLVYGNYEQYF.